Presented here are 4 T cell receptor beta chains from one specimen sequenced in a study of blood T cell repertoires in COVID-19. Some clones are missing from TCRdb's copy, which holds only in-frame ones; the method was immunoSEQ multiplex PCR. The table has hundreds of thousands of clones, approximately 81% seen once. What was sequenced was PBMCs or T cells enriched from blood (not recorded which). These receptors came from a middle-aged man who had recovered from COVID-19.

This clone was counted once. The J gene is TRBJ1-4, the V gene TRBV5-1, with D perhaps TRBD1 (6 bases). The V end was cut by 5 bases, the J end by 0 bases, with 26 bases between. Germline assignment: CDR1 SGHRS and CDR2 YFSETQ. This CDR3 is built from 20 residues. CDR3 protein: CASSRQPNTGRGTTNEKLFF. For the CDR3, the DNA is TGCGCCAGCAGTCGACAACCTAATACAGGGAGGGGAACAACTAATGAAAAACTGTTTTTT.

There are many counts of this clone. Here the CDR3 DNA reads TGTGCCAGCAGGGGCTGGGGGGACCAAGAGACCCAGTACTTC. Residues: CASRGWGDQETQYF. This chain uses TRBV2 with TRBJ2-5, with D perhaps matching TRBD2 (6 bases). The V and J ends lost 6 bases and 0 bases respectively, with 11 bases between them. Germline CDR1 reads SNHLY; CDR2 reads FYNNEI. The CDR3 is 14 amino acids.

In nucleotides, the CDR3 is TGCAGCATAAGGGGACCCGGGGCGGGAGAGCAGTACTTC. This translates into CSIRGPGAGEQYF. The rearrangement uses TRBV29-1 and TRBJ2-7; TRBD2 is a possible D gene (6 bases). Germline CDR1 reads SQVTM; CDR2 reads ANQGSEA. V lost 8 bases to trimming and J lost 7 bases, with 21 bases between them. CDR3 length: 13 amino acids.

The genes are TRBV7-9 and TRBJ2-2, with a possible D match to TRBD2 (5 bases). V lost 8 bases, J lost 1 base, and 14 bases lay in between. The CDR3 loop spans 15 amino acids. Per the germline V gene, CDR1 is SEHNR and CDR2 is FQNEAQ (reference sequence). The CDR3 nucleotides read TGTGCCAGCCCCTTGGGGAGTCGGAACACCGGGGAGCTGTTTTTT. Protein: CASPLGSRNTGELFF. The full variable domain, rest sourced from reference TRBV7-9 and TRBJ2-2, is DTGVSQNPRHKITKRGQNVTFRCDPISEHNRLYWYRQTLGQGPEFLTYFQNEAQLEKSRLLSDRFSAERPKGSFSTLEIQRTEQGDSAMYLCASPLGSRNTGELFFGEGSRLTVL.